This T cell receptor (beta chain) appears in the sequencing data of a study of T cells in Graves' hyperthyroidism and ophthalmopathy. Study context: Any treatment followed the collection of peripheral blood at initial diagnosis.

Findings and caveats of the study: Blood samples included most of the expanded thyroid clonotypes exceeding 0.001.

Germline-derived CDR1 and CDR2 are SEHNR and FQNEAQ (reference sequence). The CDR3 length is 16 residues. Using RNA transcripts as the source, TCR beta CDR3 regions were amplified. HTBI primers drove first-round RT-PCR of the TCR CDR3. TCRdb analysed the multiplex PCR reads with MiXCR anew, one entry per CDR3 protein. In the table there are 410,000 or so distinct CDR3 sequences, roughly 14% of which are singletons. In the ophthalmopathy cohort, Clinical Activity Score was at least 3, NOSPECS grade at least 4, and duration under 3 months. Exclusion criteria comprised uncontrolled infection, other autoimmune disease, pregnancy or lactation. As for this clonotype: Its target is unknown. Compared with germline, one end of the junction differs, possibly owing to a read error.

The chain is built from TRBV7-9 and TRBJ2-2, with D possibly TRBD1 on 5 matching bases. This TCR derives from a young man with Graves' ophthalmopathy. Specimen: blood. The CDR3 protein is CASSVRKGPNTRELFF. CDR3 DNA sequence: TGTGCCAGCAGCGTACGAAAGGGGCCGAACACCAGGGAGCTGTTTTTT.